One T cell receptor (beta chain) is described in this entry. What it binds is unknown. These data belong to a study of lymphopenia after photon versus proton radiotherapy. Study observations and caveats: Survival link was tested only in deceased patients; proton benefit remains a possibility. In patients who died, overall survival fell as post-nadir TCR diversity dropped more. Under photons, naive T cells and diversity fell while effector/memory populations rose. After the lymphocyte nadir, photon-treated repertoires showed oligoclonal expansion, especially of CD8+ Temra cells.

The method was immunoSEQ multiplex PCR; TCRdb's version includes in-frame clones alone and lacks a portion of them. Among about 50,000 clones listed, around 90% were seen once. The junction had 9 bases not matched to a gene; V was cut back by 4 bases and J by 4 bases. CDR3 length: 16 residues. From germline, CDR1 is MGHRA and CDR2 YSYEKL. Sequencing used peripheral blood, obtained from a patient treated with photon-based radiotherapy. The TCR sequence derives from a woman in her 40s with cholangiocarcinoma. This chain connects TRBV4-1 to TRBJ2-3, with TRBD1 identical over 9 bases. Here the CDR3 DNA reads TGCGCCAGCAGCCCCCCCCGTGGGGACAGGGCAGATACGCAGTATTTT. As protein: CASSPPRGDRADTQYF.